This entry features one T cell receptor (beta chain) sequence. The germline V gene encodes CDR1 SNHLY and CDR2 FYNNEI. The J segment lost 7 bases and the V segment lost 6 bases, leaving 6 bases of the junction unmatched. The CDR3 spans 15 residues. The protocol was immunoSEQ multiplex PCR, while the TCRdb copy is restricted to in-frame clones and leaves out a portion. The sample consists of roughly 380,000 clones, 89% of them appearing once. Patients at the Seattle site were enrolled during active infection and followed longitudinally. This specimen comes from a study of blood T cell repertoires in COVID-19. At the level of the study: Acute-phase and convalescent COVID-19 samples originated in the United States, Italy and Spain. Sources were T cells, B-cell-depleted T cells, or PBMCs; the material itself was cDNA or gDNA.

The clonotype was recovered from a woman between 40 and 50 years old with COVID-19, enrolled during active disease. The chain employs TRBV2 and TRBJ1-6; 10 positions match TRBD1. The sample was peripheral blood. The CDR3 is CASRPRDRGNSPLHF. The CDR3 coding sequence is TGTGCCAGCAGACCCCGGGACAGGGGCAATTCACCCCTCCACTTT. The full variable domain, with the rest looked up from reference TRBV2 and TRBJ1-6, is EPEVTQTPSHQVTQMGQEVILRCVPISNHLYFYWYRQILGQKVEFLVSFYNNEISEKSEIFDDQFSVERPDGSNFTLKIRSTKLEDSAMYFCASRPRDRGNSPLHFGNGTRLTVT.